The 6 T cell receptor beta chains in this list originate from one sample, sequenced in a study of identical twins. From the 5' RACE reads, TCRdb called clonotypes with MiXCR, one entry per CDR3 protein. The sample records roughly 260,000 distinct CDR3 sequences, around an eighth being singletons. The sample consisted of memory (CD45RO+) T cells sorted from blood. The receptors were gathered from a woman aged 18-30 years in good health.

V gene TRBV4-2 combines with J gene TRBJ2-3, with D uncertain. Trimming stripped 1 base from V and 1 base from J, with 9 bases between. Germline loops: CDR1 LGHNA, CDR2 YNFKEQ. This CDR3 is 15 amino acids long. The CDR3 is CASSQGAPGTDTQYF. CDR3 in DNA: TGTGCCAGCAGCCAAGGCGCCCCCGGCACAGATACGCAGTATTTT.

This clonotype was recorded once. A read error may produce the germline difference seen at one junction end. CDR3 DNA: TGCCCCAGCAGCCAAGAAAGTAGCGGGGAGACCCAGTACTTC. It codes for CPSSQESSGETQYF. This chain joins TRBV4-1 and TRBJ2-5, with 7 bases matching TRBD2. The germline CDR1 and CDR2 sequences are MGHRA and YSYEKL. The length of the CDR3 is 14 residues.

This clonotype was recorded a few times. The J gene is TRBJ1-1, the V gene TRBV12-3 or TRBV12-4; no reliable D call. Between the trimmed V and J ends, which lost 4 bases and 3 bases, there was a span of 6 bases. This CDR3 is 12 amino acids long. The CDR3 DNA reads TGTGCCAGCAGTTCTACGTACACTGAAGCTTTCTTT. Translated: CASSSTYTEAFF.

This chain uses TRBV4-3 with TRBJ2-5; D is perhaps TRBD2 (7 bases). From germline, CDR1 is LGHNA and CDR2 YSLEER. V was shortened by 0 bases and J by 4 bases, with 15 bases between the two germline ends. This CDR3 comprises 16 residues. DNA of the CDR3: TGCGCCAGCAGCCAAGACAGGGGTTGGGGGGGAGAGACCCAGTACTTC. The encoded protein is CASSQDRGWGGETQYF.

This clonotype came up many times. V gene TRBV6-1 combines with J gene TRBJ1-3, with D perhaps TRBD1 (5 bases). This CDR3 is 14 amino acids long. The V gene lost 6 bases and the J gene lost 4 bases, with 13 bases spanning the gap. From germline, CDR1 is MNHNS and CDR2 SASEGT. The CDR3 protein is CASRVDRRGNTIYF. Here the CDR3 DNA reads TGTGCCAGCAGAGTCGACAGACGGGGAAACACCATATATTTT.

This clonotype has only a few counts. The chain carries TRBV7-2 and TRBJ2-2; D perhaps matches TRBD2 (6 bases). The V end was cut by 7 bases, the J end by 8 bases, with 17 bases between. The CDR3 is 14 amino acids. CDR1 and CDR2 (germline): SGHTA, FQGNSA. The CDR3 loop reads CASNLGGAKGELFF. In DNA form, the CDR3 reads TGTGCCAGCAACTTGGGAGGAGCGAAGGGGGAGCTGTTTTTT. Using reference TRBV7-2 and TRBJ2-2 for the parts outside the CDR3, the full variable domain is GAGVSQSPSNKVTEKGKDVELRCDPISGHTALYWYRQSLGQGLEFLIYFQGNSAPDKSGLPSDRFSAERTGGSVSTLTIQRTQQEDSAVYLCASNLGGAKGELFFGEGSRLTVL.